The 21 T cell receptor beta chains in this list originate from one sample, sequenced in a study of response to subunit inactivated influenza vaccine (dated by TCRdb to about 2018). The receptor library was made with RT-PCR. The data were produced on an Illumina HiSeq 2500. The public reads were reanalyzed by TCRdb: fastp trimming at Q25, MiXCR alignment, in-frame beta chains only. Every distinct CDR3 protein forms one entry, paired with its most common genes and DNA. The sample table lists 600,000 to 700,000 distinct CDR3 sequences, 12% to 15% of them with a count of one. The ten most abundant clones make up approximately 7.6% of the sample. This material consisted of PBMCs from blood, taken 14 to 15 days before vaccination. The receptors were gathered from a man aged 45-60 years who received an inactivated influenza vaccine. Donor details come from another sample of the same person, matched by shared clones.

This clonotype occurred many times. This sequence joins TRBV20-1 and TRBJ1-1; a possible D gene is TRBD1 (5 bases). V lost 2 bases, J lost 0 bases, and 10 bases lay in between. Germline CDR1 reads DFQATT; CDR2 reads SNEGSKA (reference sequence). There are 14 residues in the CDR3. The CDR3 loop reads CSARRGGVNTEAFF. CDR3 coding DNA: TGCAGTGCTAGACGGGGAGGGGTGAACACTGAAGCTTTCTTT.

In its sample, this clonotype was seen a few times. The chain joins TRBV7-8 to TRBJ2-1; tentatively, D is TRBD2 (6 bases). This CDR3 is 17 amino acids long. V was pared by 3 bases and J by 0 bases, with 15 bases between. The germline V gene has CDR1 SGHVS and CDR2 FQNEAQ. The CDR3 spells CASSFPSGVPSYNEQFF. DNA for the CDR3: TGTGCCAGCAGCTTTCCTTCGGGAGTCCCCTCCTACAATGAGCAGTTCTTC.

This clonotype was counted a few times. J is TRBJ2-6 and V is TRBV5-1, with TRBD1 identical over 11 bases. Germline CDR1 reads SGHRS; CDR2 reads YFSETQ. The CDR3 covers 18 residues. The trim removed 4 bases at V and 1 base at J, leaving 7 bases unmatched. The CDR3, as DNA: TGCGCCAGCAGCCCGGGACAGGGGGTAGGGTCTGGGGCCAACGTCCTGACTTTC. This sequence encodes CASSPGQGVGSGANVLTF.

This chain links TRBV12-3 or TRBV12-4 with TRBJ2-1; D ambiguous. The V gene lost 6 bases and the J gene lost 7 bases, with 19 bases spanning the gap. This CDR3 is built from 15 residues. For the CDR3, the DNA is TGTGCCAGCAGCCCAAGGACCCTACCTTGGAATGAGCAGTTCTTC. Translation: CASSPRTLPWNEQFF.

V usage is TRBV6-7 and J usage is TRBJ2-7; 8 bases align to TRBD1. Being an ORF, TRBV6-7 has a function that is uncertain. The CDR3 consists of 15 residues. J gave up 5 bases and V 2 bases, and 8 bases lay outside the gene matches. The CDR3 DNA follows: TGTGCCAGCAGTTACGGGACAGGTAAAGCTCACGAGCAGTACTTC. This translates into CASSYGTGKAHEQYF.

In this sample, this clonotype turned up a few times. The chain carries TRBV6-1 and TRBJ2-7, with TRBD1 matching over 8 bases. The CDR3 spans 14 residues. The germline gives CDR1 MNHNS, CDR2 SASEGT. With 4 bases clipped from V and 2 bases from J, the junction kept 4 bases outside the gene matches. The chain's CDR3 is CASSGQGAAYEQYF. For the CDR3, the DNA is TGTGCCAGCAGTGGCCAGGGGGCCGCCTACGAGCAGTACTTC.

The chain has TRBV27 and TRBJ2-3; 12 bases align to TRBD2. Germline CDR1 and CDR2: MNHEY and SMNVEV (reference sequence). J gave up 2 bases and V 5 bases, and 5 bases lay outside the gene matches. The CDR3 is 16 residues long. CDR3 in amino acids: CASSGGLAGSTDTQYF. As DNA, the CDR3 is TGTGCCAGCAGTGGGGGACTAGCGGGCTCCACAGATACGCAGTATTTT.

This clonotype turned up a few times. This chain uses TRBV4-2 with TRBJ1-1; 7 bases agree with TRBD1. With 5 bases clipped from V and 6 bases from J, the junction kept 6 bases outside the gene matches. This CDR3 comprises 13 residues. The germline CDR1 and CDR2 sequences are LGHNA and YNFKEQ. The CDR3 coding sequence is TGTGCCAGCAGCAGTATACAGGGGTCTGAAGCTTTCTTT. Translating gives CASSSIQGSEAFF.

CDR3 DNA: TGTGCCAGCAGCGCAGACGGGCACGAGCAGTACTTC. Translating it yields CASSADGHEQYF. The chain carries TRBV9 and TRBJ2-7, with D unresolved. The CDR3 length is 12 residues. In germline, CDR1 is SGDLS, CDR2 YYNGEE. Trimming left V 3 bases short and J 5 bases short, with 9 bases between.

CDR3 DNA: TGTGCCAGCAGTTTAGGTATGACGGAGTTGGCAGATACGCAGTATTTT. Protein product: CASSLGMTELADTQYF. The chain recombines TRBV12-3 or TRBV12-4 with TRBJ2-3; the D is unclear. This CDR3 region has 16 residues. V was clipped by 1 base and J by 4 bases, with 15 bases between them.

The CDR3 spells CASSLVRGLYNEQFF. DNA for the CDR3: TGTGCCAGCAGCTTGGTCAGGGGGCTATACAATGAGCAGTTCTTC. V usage is TRBV11-2 and J usage is TRBJ2-1; 8 nucleotides match TRBD1. The J segment lost 4 bases and the V segment lost 3 bases, leaving 5 bases of the junction unmatched. This CDR3 is built from 15 residues. Germline loops: CDR1 SGHAT, CDR2 FQNNGV.

This clonotype was picked up a small number of times. Here the CDR3 reads CASSFFRANSNQPQHF. Written as DNA, the CDR3 is TGTGCCAGCAGCTTTTTCCGTGCCAATAGCAATCAGCCCCAGCATTTT. This chain links TRBV5-6 with TRBJ1-5; no clear D gene. The germline CDR1 and CDR2 sequences are SGHDT and YYEEEE. The CDR3 covers 16 residues. V was shortened by 2 bases and J by 0 bases, with 12 bases between the two germline ends.

This clonotype was recorded at least ten times. V gene TRBV6-1 combines with J gene TRBJ1-5; D call uncertain. Germline CDR1 is MNHNS and CDR2 is SASEGT. The CDR3 contains 15 residues. V was cut by 4 bases and J by 0 bases, with 10 bases left in between. CDR3 protein: CASSGTTLSNQPQHF. Written as DNA, the CDR3 is TGTGCCAGCAGTGGGACGACCCTTAGCAATCAGCCCCAGCATTTT.

The V gene is TRBV12-3 or TRBV12-4, the J gene TRBJ2-2; 9 positions match TRBD1. V trimming: 6 bases; J trimming: 0 bases; junction bases outside the gene matches: 5. This CDR3 is 16 amino acids long. CDR3 sequence: CASRPDRGTNTGELFF. The DNA for the CDR3 is TGTGCCAGCAGACCGGACAGGGGTACGAACACCGGGGAGCTGTTTTTT.

There are a few counts of this clonotype. The chain's CDR3 is CASSLVGDRANEQFF. The CDR3 coding sequence is TGTGCCAGCAGCTTAGTGGGGGACCGCGCCAATGAGCAGTTCTTC. The chain recombines TRBV7-2 with TRBJ2-1; the D gene could be TRBD1 or TRBD2 (5 bases each). Germline V lookup: CDR1 SGHTA, CDR2 FQGNSA. Trimming took off 1 base at V and 6 bases at J, with 13 bases between the two ends. The CDR3 contains 15 residues.

This clonotype was picked up a small number of times. The chain carries TRBV6-2 or TRBV6-3 and TRBJ1-5, with 8 bases fitting TRBD1. This CDR3 is 13 amino acids long. Per germline, CDR1 MNHEY and CDR2 SVGEGT. Trimming took 7 bases from V and 6 from J; bases not matched to a gene: 5. CDR3 nucleotides: TGTGCCAGCAAGGACAGGGCGGTTCAGCCCCAGCATTTT. Encoded protein: CASKDRAVQPQHF.

The chain links TRBV20-1 to TRBJ2-1, with a tentative D call TRBD2 (6 bases). CDR1 is DFQATT and CDR2 is SNEGSKA in the germline V gene (reference sequence). The CDR3 is 13 residues long. Trimming removed 0 bases at V and 15 bases at J, with 18 bases between. CDR3 region: CSAREGAGSGLFF. Written as DNA, the CDR3 is TGCAGTGCTAGAGAAGGGGCGGGGTCGGGGCTGTTCTTC.

This clonotype was recorded at least ten times. The chain has TRBV29-1 and TRBJ2-3, with 8 bases identical to TRBD2. CDR3 length equals 15 residues. Germline trimming cut 3 bases from V and 5 bases from J; bases unmatched to any gene: 10. Germline V gene lookup returns CDR1 SQVTM and CDR2 ANQGSEA. The CDR3 spells CSVDYSGRGGDTQYF. As DNA, the CDR3 is TGCAGCGTTGATTACAGCGGGAGAGGCGGAGATACGCAGTATTTT.

This clonotype was seen a few times. The chain recombines TRBV10-3 with TRBJ2-7; the D is unclear. Between the trimmed V and J ends, which lost 0 bases and 1 base, there was a span of 13 bases. Germline CDR1 reads ENHRY; CDR2 reads SYGVKD. The CDR3 is made up of 16 amino acids. The CDR3 loop reads CAISESTLIGSYEQYF. The CDR3, as DNA: TGTGCCATCAGTGAGTCGACCCTAATAGGATCCTACGAGCAGTACTTC.

This clonotype was counted only a few times. The chain uses TRBV4-2 and TRBJ2-7; 11 bases agree with TRBD1. The germline V gene encodes CDR1 LGHNA and CDR2 YNFKEQ. The CDR3 has 15 amino acids. V trimming: 6 bases; J trimming: 3 bases; junction bases outside the gene matches: 7. The DNA of the CDR3 is TGTGCCAGCAGTAGACCGGGACAGGGGGTCTACGAGCAGTACTTC. Translating gives CASSRPGQGVYEQYF.

V is TRBV10-3 and J is TRBJ1-1; 7 bases align to TRBD1. Germline V gene data show CDR1 as ENHRY and CDR2 as SYGVKD. This CDR3 is 12 amino acids long. In DNA form, the CDR3 reads TGTCTCCCCCTAGACAGGGTAAATGAAGCTTTCTTT. This sequence encodes CLPLDRVNEAFF.